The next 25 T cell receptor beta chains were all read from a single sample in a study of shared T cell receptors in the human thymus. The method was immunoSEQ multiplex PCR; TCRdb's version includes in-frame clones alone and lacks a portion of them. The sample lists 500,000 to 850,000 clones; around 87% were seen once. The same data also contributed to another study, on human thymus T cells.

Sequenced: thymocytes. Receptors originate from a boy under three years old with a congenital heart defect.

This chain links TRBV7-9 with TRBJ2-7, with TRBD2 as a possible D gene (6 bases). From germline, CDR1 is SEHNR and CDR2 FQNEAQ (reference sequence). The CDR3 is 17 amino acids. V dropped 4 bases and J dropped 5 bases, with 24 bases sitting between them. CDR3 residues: CASSSPGGRDSRHEQYF. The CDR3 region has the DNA TGTGCCAGCAGCTCCCCTGGGGGTCGGGACTCCCGACACGAGCAGTACTTC.

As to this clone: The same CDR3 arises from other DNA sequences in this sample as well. This CDR3 is CASSLGQNTEAFF. In DNA, the CDR3 is TGTGCCAGCAGTTTGGGACAGAACACTGAAGCTTTCTTT. The rearrangement joins TRBV28 to TRBJ1-1; D might be TRBD1 (6 bases). The CDR3 is made up of 13 amino acids. The V gene lost 3 bases and the J gene lost 1 base, with 6 bases spanning the gap. Germline V gene sequence: CDR1 MDHEN, CDR2 SYDVKM.

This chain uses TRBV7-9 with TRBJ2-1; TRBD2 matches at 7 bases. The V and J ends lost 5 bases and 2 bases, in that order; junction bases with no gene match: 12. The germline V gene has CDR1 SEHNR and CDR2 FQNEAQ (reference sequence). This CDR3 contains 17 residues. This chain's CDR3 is CASSPLAGELAYNEQFF. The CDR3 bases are TGTGCCAGCAGCCCCCTCGCGGGAGAATTGGCCTACAATGAGCAGTTCTTC.

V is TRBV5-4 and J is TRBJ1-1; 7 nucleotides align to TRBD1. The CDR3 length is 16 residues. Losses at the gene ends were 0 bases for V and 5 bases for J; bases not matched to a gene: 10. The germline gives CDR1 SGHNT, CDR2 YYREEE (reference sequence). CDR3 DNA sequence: TGTGCCAGCAGCTTGGCCACGAGGGGGCGCCGGACTGAAGCTTTCTTT. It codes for CASSLATRGRRTEAFF.

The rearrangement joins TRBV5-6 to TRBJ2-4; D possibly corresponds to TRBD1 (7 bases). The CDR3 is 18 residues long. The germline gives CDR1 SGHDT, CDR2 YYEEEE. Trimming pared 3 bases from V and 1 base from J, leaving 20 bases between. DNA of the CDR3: TGTGCCAGCAGCTACCGCCTGGAGGGGGCGGTTGCCAAAAACATTCAGTACTTC. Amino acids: CASSYRLEGAVAKNIQYF.

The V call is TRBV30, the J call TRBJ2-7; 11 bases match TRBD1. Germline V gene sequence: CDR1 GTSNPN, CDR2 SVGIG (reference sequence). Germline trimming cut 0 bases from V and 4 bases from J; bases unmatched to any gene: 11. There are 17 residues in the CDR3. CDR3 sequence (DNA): TGTGCCTGGAGTGTACTTCCAGGACAGGGGGCGGTTTACGAGCAGTACTTC. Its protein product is CAWSVLPGQGAVYEQYF.

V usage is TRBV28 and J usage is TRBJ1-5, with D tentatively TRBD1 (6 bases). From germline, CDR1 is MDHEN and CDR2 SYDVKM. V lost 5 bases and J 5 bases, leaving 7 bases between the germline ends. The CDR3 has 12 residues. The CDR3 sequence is CASSHRDQPQHF. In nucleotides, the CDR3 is TGTGCCAGCAGTCACAGGGATCAGCCCCAGCATTTT.

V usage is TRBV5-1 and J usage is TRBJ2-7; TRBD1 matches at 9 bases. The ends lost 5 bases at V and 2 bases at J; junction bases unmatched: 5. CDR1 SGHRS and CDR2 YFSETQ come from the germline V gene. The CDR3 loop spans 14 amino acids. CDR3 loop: CASSGTGTTYEQYF. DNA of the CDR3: TGCGCCAGCAGTGGGACAGGGACAACCTACGAGCAGTACTTC.

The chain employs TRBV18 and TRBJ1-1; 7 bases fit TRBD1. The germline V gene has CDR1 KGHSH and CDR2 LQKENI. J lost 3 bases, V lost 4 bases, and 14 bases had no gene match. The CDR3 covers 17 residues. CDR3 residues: CASSQGAGWKMYTEAFF. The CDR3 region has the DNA TGTGCCAGCTCACAGGGGGCTGGATGGAAAATGTACACTGAAGCTTTCTTT.

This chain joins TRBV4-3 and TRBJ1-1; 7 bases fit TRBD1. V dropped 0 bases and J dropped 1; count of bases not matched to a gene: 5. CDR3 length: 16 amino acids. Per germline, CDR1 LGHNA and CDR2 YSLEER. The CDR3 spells CASSQDPTGANTEAFF. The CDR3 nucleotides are TGCGCCAGCAGCCAAGACCCCACAGGGGCGAACACTGAAGCTTTCTTT.

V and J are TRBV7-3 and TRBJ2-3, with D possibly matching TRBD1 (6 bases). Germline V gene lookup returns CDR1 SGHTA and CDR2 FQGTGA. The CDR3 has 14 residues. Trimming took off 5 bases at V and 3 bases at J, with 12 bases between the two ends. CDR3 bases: TGTGCCAGCAGCCTGACACAGGGAACAGATACGCAGTATTTT. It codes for CASSLTQGTDTQYF.

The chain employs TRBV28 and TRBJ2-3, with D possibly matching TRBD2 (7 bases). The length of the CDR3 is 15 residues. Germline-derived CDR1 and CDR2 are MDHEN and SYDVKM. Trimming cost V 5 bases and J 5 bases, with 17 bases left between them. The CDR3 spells CASSLPRGAIDTQYF. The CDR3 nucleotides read TGTGCCAGCAGTCTTCCACGGGGGGCGATAGATACGCAGTATTTT.

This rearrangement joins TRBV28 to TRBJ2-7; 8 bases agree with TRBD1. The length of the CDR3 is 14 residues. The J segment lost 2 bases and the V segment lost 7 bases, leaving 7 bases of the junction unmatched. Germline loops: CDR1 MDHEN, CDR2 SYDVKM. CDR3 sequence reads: CASIGDRTPYEQYF. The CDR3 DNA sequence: TGTGCCAGCATAGGGGACAGGACACCCTACGAGCAGTACTTC.

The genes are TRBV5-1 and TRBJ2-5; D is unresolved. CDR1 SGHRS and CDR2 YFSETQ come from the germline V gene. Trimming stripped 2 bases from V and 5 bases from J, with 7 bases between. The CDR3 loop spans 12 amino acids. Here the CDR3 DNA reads TGCGCCAGCAGCTTACCCGAGGAGACCCAGTACTTC. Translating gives CASSLPEETQYF. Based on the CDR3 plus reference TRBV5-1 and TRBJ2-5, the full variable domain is KAGVTQTPRYLIKTRGQQVTLSCSPISGHRSVSWYQQTPGQGLQFLFEYFSETQRNKGNFPGRFSGRQFSNSRSEMNVSTLELGDSALYLCASSLPEETQYFGPGTRLLVL.

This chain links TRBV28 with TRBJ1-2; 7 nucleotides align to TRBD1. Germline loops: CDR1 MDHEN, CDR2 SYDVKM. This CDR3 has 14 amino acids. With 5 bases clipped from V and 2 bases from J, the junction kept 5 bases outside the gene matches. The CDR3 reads CASSTDRVNYGYTF. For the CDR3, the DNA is TGTGCCAGCAGTACTGACAGGGTAAACTATGGCTACACCTTC.

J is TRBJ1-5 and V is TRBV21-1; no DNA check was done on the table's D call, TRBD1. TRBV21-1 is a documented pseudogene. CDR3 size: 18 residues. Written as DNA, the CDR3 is TGTGCCAGCAGCAAATGTCAGGGTACGATAGATCCTGGTCAGCCCCAGCATTTT. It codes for CASSKCQGTIDPGQPQHF.

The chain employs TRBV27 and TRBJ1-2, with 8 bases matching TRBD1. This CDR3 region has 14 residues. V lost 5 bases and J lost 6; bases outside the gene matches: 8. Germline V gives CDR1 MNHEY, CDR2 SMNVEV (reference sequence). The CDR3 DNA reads TGTGCCAGCAGTCCCTACGGGACAGGACATGGCTACACCTTC. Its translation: CASSPYGTGHGYTF.

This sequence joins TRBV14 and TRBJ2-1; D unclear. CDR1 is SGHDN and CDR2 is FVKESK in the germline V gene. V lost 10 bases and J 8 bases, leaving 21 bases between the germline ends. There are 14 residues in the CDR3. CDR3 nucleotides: TGTGCCACCACAAACGACATTCATGGCGATGAGCAGTTCTTC. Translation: CATTNDIHGDEQFF.

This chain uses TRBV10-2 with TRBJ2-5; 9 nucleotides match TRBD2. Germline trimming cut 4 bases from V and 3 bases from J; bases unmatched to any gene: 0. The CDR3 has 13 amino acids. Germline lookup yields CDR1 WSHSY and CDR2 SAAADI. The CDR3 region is CASSASGEETQYF. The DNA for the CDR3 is TGCGCCAGCAGTGCTAGCGGGGAAGAGACCCAGTACTTC.

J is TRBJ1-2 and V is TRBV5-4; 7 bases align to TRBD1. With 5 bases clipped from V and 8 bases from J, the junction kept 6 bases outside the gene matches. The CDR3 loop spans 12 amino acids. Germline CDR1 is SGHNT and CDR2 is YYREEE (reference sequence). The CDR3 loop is CASREGAEGYTF. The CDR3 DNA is TGTGCCAGCAGGGAGGGGGCTGAGGGCTACACCTTC.

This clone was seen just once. The CDR3 DNA reads TGTGCCAGCGGGACCAGAGGACAGGGGTCTTTGAACACTGAAGCTTTCTTT. This encodes CASGTRGQGSLNTEAFF. The chain joins TRBV7-2 to TRBJ1-1; 9 positions agree with TRBD1. Looked up from germline, CDR1 is SGHTA and CDR2 is FQGNSA. The trim removed 8 bases at V and 0 bases at J, leaving 13 bases unmatched. The CDR3 has 17 residues. Looking up the rest from reference TRBV7-2 and TRBJ1-1 gives the full variable domain: GAGVSQSPSNKVTEKGKDVELRCDPISGHTALYWYRQSLGQGLEFLIYFQGNSAPDKSGLPSDRFSAERTGGSVSTLTIQRTQQEDSAVYLCASGTRGQGSLNTEAFFGQGTRLTVV.

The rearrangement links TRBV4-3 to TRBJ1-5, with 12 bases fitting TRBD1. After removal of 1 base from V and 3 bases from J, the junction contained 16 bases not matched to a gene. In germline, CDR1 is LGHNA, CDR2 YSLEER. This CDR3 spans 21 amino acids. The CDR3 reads CASSQAPVGTGGFRVNQPQHF. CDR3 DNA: TGCGCCAGCAGCCAAGCGCCGGTTGGGACAGGGGGCTTTAGAGTCAATCAGCCCCAGCATTTT.

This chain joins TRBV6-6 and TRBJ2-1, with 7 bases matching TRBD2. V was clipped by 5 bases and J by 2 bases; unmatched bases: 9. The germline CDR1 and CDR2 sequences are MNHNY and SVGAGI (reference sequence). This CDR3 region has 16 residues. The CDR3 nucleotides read TGTGCCAGCAGTCACGCACCTAGCGGAACCTACAATGAGCAGTTCTTC. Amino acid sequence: CASSHAPSGTYNEQFF.

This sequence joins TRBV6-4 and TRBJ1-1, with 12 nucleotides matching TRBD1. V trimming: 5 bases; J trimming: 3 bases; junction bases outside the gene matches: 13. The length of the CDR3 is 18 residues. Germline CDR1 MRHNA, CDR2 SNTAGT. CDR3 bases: TGTGCCAGCAGTCTATCCGGGACAGGGGGCACTTGGGACACTGAAGCTTTCTTT. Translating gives CASSLSGTGGTWDTEAFF.

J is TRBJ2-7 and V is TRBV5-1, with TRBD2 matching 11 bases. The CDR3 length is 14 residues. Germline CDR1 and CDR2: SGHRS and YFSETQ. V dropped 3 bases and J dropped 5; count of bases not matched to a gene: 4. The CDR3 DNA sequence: TGCGCCAGCAGCTCGACTAGCGGGGTTAACGAGCAGTACTTC. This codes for CASSSTSGVNEQYF.